The 4 T cell receptor beta chains below were found in one sample sequenced in a study of CD8 T cells in Susac syndrome. Random-hexamer reverse transcription was applied to roughly 0.5 to 1 ug RNA. Each CDR3 protein is one row after TCRdb ran MiXCR on the immunoSEQ multiplex PCR reads. The table shows fewer than 200,000 distinct CDR3 sequences, with roughly 95% occurring only once. Sequencing was done on a sample of CD8+ T cells from PBMCs. All receptors come from a human donor with multiple sclerosis.

The chain employs TRBV27 and TRBJ2-1; TRBD1 aligns across 7 bases. The trim removed 5 bases at V and 2 bases at J, leaving 6 bases unmatched. The CDR3 covers 15 residues. Germline lookup yields CDR1 MNHEY and CDR2 SMNVEV (reference sequence). The CDR3 here is CASSLRDSTYNEQFF. CDR3 nucleotides: TGTGCCAGCAGTCTCCGGGACAGTACCTACAATGAGCAGTTCTTC.

The V and J genes are TRBV19 and TRBJ2-7; D call uncertain. The CDR3 is 13 amino acids. Trimming stripped 7 bases from V and 2 bases from J, with 12 bases between. Germline assignment: CDR1 LNHDA and CDR2 SQIVND (reference sequence). In nucleotides, the CDR3 is TGTGCCAGTACCCCCGGGCCAACCTACGAGCAGTACTTC. Translation: CASTPGPTYEQYF.

This chain uses TRBV20-1 with TRBJ2-7; a possible D gene is TRBD1 (6 bases). CDR3 length: 12 amino acids. CDR1 is DFQATT, CDR2 SNEGSKA, per germline (reference sequence). V lost 0 bases, J lost 4 bases, and 7 bases lay in between. The CDR3 loop is CSARDQGYEQYF. The DNA of the CDR3 is TGCAGTGCTAGAGATCAGGGGTACGAGCAGTACTTC.

This chain links TRBV5-1 with TRBJ2-1, with 9 bases matching TRBD2. Trimming took 1 base from V and 5 from J; bases not matched to a gene: 7. This CDR3 region has 16 residues. Germline V gives CDR1 SGHRS, CDR2 YFSETQ. The CDR3 sequence: CASSLFSGRENNEQFF. The CDR3, as DNA: TGCGCCAGCAGCTTGTTTAGCGGGAGAGAGAACAATGAGCAGTTCTTC.